This T cell receptor beta chain derives from a study of regulatory T cells in long-lasting Graves disease. Overall study findings and caveats: TCR diversity was lower in persistent than newly diagnosed Graves' disease. Clonotypes that were public and shared totalled approximately 3,000 in persistent patients versus 966 in new patients.

This CDR3 region has 13 residues. Germline lookup yields CDR1 MNHGY and CDR2 SVAAGI. In building TCR beta libraries, iRepertoire HTBI primers were used together with Arm-PCR of CDR3 regions. TCRdb independently ran MiXCR on the multiplex PCR reads; one entry per CDR3 protein. The data show under 250,000 distinct CDR3 sequences, 20% seen once. The sample's time point: newly diagnosed GD, antithyroid drugs for less than 3 months. Preparation of the TCR library used RNA extracted from PBMCs. By American Thyroid Association guidelines, Graves' disease was diagnosed in the cohort. Turning to this clonotype: Its antigen is not identified. A junction end diverges from the germline sequence, so it may reflect a read error.

This TCR came from a female donor with Graves disease. The rearrangement uses TRBV6-9 and TRBJ2-7; D is perhaps TRBD2 (6 bases). The input for sequencing was peripheral blood mononuclear cells (PBMCs), taken at new diagnosis, from a patient treated with antithyroid drugs. The CDR3 nucleotides read TGTGCCGGCAGTTACCCGGGGGTTCTAGAGCAGTACTTC. Its translation: CAGSYPGVLEQYF.